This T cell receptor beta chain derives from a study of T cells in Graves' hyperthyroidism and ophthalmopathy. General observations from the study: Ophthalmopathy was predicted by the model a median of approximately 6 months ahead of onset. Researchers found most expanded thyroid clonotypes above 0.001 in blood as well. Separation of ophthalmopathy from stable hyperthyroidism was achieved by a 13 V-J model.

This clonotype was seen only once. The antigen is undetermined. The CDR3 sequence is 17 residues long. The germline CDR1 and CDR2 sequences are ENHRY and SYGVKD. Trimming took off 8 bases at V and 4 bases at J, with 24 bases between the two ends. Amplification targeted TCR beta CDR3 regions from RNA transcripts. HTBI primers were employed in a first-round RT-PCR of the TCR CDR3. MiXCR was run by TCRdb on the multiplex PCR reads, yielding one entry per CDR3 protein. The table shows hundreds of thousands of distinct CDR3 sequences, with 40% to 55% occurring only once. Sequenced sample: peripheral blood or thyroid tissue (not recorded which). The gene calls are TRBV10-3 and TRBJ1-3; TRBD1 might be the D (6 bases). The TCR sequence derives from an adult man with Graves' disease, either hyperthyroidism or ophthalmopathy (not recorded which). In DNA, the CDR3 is TGTGCCATCTCACTTTCCTACCCCGGGACAACCGGAAACACCATATATTTT. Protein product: CAISLSYPGTTGNTIYF.